The 2 T cell receptor beta chains below were found in one sample sequenced in a study of T cell repertoires in cytomegalovirus infection. TCRdb processed the reads anew with MiXCR; each CDR3 protein has one entry. The repertoire holds around 900,000 distinct CDR3 sequences, with about a third as singletons. No antigens are known for them. The material was cultured CD8+ T cells from PBMCs, obtained from culture after CMV antigen stimulation. The receptors come from a human donor in good health (CMV status not recorded). Some clones in this sample may be carry-over from other donors' samples.

This chain uses TRBV6-2 or TRBV6-3 with TRBJ2-1; D call uncertain. Germline lookup yields CDR1 MNHEY and CDR2 SVGEGT. V gave up 7 bases and J gave up 8 bases, with 12 bases separating them. CDR3 length equals 12 residues. CDR3 in amino acids: CASKSQVDEQFF. The CDR3 DNA is TGTGCCAGCAAATCCCAGGTGGATGAGCAGTTCTTC.

The rearrangement uses TRBV10-3 and TRBJ2-2; D unclear. Germline V gene data show CDR1 as ENHRY and CDR2 as SYGVKD. V was trimmed by 7 bases and J by 0 bases, leaving 3 bases between them. The CDR3 is made up of 12 amino acids. The CDR3: CAIITNTGELFF. CDR3 DNA sequence: TGTGCCATCATCACGAACACCGGGGAGCTGTTTTTT.